Listed below are T cell receptor beta chains from one sample, sequenced in a study of blood T cell repertoires in COVID-19. Libraries were prepared by immunoSEQ multiplex PCR; TCRdb keeps only in-frame clonotypes and omits some of them. The sample has roughly 200,000 clones, about 85% seen once; the top ten hold 9.5% to 15%. Input material: peripheral blood. These receptors were collected from a young woman who had recovered from COVID-19. Both conserved end residues are part of each CDR3.

CDR3 protein: CASSYLPGGAGYEQYF
J gene: TRBJ2-7
V gene: TRBV6-2/TRBV6-3

CDR3 protein: CASTGLAPYNEQFF
J gene: TRBJ2-1
V gene: TRBV6-5

CDR3 protein: CASSQGSSGSYEQYF
J gene: TRBJ2-7
V gene: TRBV4-3

CDR3 protein: CATSREGALGYTF
J gene: TRBJ1-2
V gene: TRBV15

CDR3 protein: CASSSLGAGTEAFF
J gene: TRBJ1-1
V gene: TRBV18

CDR3 protein: CASSGPGISYEQYF
J gene: TRBJ2-7
V gene: TRBV9

CDR3 protein: CASSTGTYSSYEQYF
J gene: TRBJ2-7
V gene: TRBV11-2

CDR3 protein: CASSQVQNYEQYF
J gene: TRBJ2-7
V gene: TRBV14

CDR3 protein: CASSQRAIPLYSNQPQHF
J gene: TRBJ1-5
V gene: TRBV3-1/TRBV3-2

CDR3 protein: CASSPGAGGTGELFF
J gene: TRBJ2-2
V gene: TRBV5-5

CDR3 protein: CASSPGGIYEQYF
J gene: TRBJ2-7
V gene: TRBV19

CDR3 protein: CASSDHGAGGPYNEQFF
J gene: TRBJ2-1
V gene: TRBV25-1

CDR3 protein: CASEDRGITEAFF
J gene: TRBJ1-1
V gene: TRBV19

CDR3 protein: CASCRLAGSYNEQFF
J gene: TRBJ2-1
V gene: TRBV5-1

CDR3 protein: CASSLAGSGNTIYF
J gene: TRBJ1-3
V gene: TRBV5-1

CDR3 protein: CASTRLAGETQYF
J gene: TRBJ2-5
V gene: TRBV2

CDR3 protein: CASSLQVYKRGSPYNEQFF
J gene: TRBJ2-1
V gene: TRBV13

CDR3 protein: CASSVGDRSSYEQYF
J gene: TRBJ2-7
V gene: TRBV9

CDR3 protein: CASSPGNRASPSYNEQFF
J gene: TRBJ2-1
V gene: TRBV18

CDR3 protein: CASLGGQETQYF
J gene: TRBJ2-5
V gene: TRBV6-1

CDR3 protein: CASLAGINEQFF
J gene: TRBJ2-1
V gene: TRBV6-5

CDR3 protein: CASSSDSGTTSYEQYF
J gene: TRBJ2-7
V gene: TRBV7-2

CDR3 protein: CASSKSRFSYNEQFF
J gene: TRBJ2-1
V gene: TRBV6-5

CDR3 protein: CASRRVLADPQETQYF
J gene: TRBJ2-5
V gene: TRBV27

CDR3 protein: CASSWDRVVGYTF
J gene: TRBJ1-2
V gene: TRBV6-2/TRBV6-3

CDR3 protein: CASSLLSRGYYGYTF
J gene: TRBJ1-2
V gene: TRBV28